The present TCR beta chain was sequenced within a study of blood T cell repertoires in COVID-19. As for this clone: Additional DNA sequences in this sample encode the identical CDR3.

In germline, CDR1 is LNHDA, CDR2 SQIVND (reference sequence). The junction had 2 bases not matched to a gene; V was cut back by 5 bases and J by 1 base. The CDR3 runs to 14 residues. Here immunoSEQ multiplex PCR was the method, and the copy in TCRdb shows in-frame clones only, minus some. There are over 200,000 clones in the sample; more than 75% occur only once, and under 2% lies in the top ten. V gene TRBV19 combines with J gene TRBJ1-1; TRBD1 aligns across 9 bases. This TCR derives from a man in his forties or fifties with active or convalescent COVID-19. What was sequenced was peripheral blood. The CDR3 nucleotides read TGTGCCAGTAGTTGGGACAGGGCGAACACTGAAGCTTTCTTT. Its translation is CASSWDRANTEAFF.